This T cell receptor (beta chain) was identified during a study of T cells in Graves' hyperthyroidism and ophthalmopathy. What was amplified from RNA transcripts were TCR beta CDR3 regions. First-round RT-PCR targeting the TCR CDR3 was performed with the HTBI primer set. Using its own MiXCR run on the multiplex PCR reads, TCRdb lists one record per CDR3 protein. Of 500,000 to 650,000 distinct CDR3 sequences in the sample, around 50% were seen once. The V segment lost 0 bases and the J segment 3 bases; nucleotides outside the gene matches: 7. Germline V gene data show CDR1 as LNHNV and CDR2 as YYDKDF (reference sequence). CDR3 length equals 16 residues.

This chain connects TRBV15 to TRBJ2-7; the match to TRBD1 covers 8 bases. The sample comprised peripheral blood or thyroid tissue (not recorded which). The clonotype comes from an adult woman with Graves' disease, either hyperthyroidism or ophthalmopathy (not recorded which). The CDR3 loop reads CATSRDPQGANYEQYF. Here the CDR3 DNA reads TGTGCCACCAGCAGAGATCCCCAGGGGGCCAACTACGAGCAGTACTTC. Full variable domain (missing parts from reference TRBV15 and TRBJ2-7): DAMVIQNPRYQVTQFGKPVTLSCSQTLNHNVMYWYQQKSSQAPKLLFHYYDKDFNNEADTPDNFQSRRPNTSFCFLDIRSPGLGDTAMYLCATSRDPQGANYEQYFGPGTRLTVT.